What follows describes a single T cell receptor (beta chain). The data derive from a study of T-cell reconstitution after alpha-beta-depleted transplantation in children. Molecular barcoding with unique molecular identifiers was used for the TCRbeta library. TCRdb called the PCR reads again in MiXCR, with one record for every CDR3 protein. This sample has 200,000 to 250,000 distinct CDR3 sequences; around 11% occur once, and the top ten carry approximately 2.9%. Sample: PBMCs from the stem cell graft donor, taken from the stem cell graft. The origin of this receptor is a human donor who donated a stem cell graft to a child with acute lymphoblastic leukemia.

In DNA form, the CDR3 reads TGCGCCAGCAGCTTTCGTCCTGGACAGGGTACCTACGAGCAGTACTTC. Its protein product is CASSFRPGQGTYEQYF. The chain combines TRBV5-1 with TRBJ2-7; 8 nucleotides line up with TRBD1. This CDR3 contains 16 residues. Germline-derived CDR1 and CDR2 are SGHRS and YFSETQ. J gave up 2 bases and V 2 bases, and 9 bases lay outside the gene matches.